The clone carrying this TCR beta chain is medium-sized within its sample. Antigen: not known. The data derive from a study of early T cells in non-severe SARS-CoV-2 infection. Across the study: The chains were unpaired, and the sequenced material was bulk RNA from unsorted whole blood.

Individual cDNA molecules carried attached unique molecular identifiers. TCRdb passed the 5' RACE reads through MiXCR, listing each CDR3 protein once. The profile shows about 23,000 distinct CDR3 sequences, 3.5% to 5% of them singletons. Study-wide results and caveats: CD4 and private specificities were missed by VDJdb matching, which favored anti-spike CD8 responses.

Germline-derived CDR1 and CDR2 are SGHTA and FQGNSA. The J segment lost 0 bases and the V segment lost 5 bases, leaving 4 bases of the junction unmatched. The CDR3 extends over 15 amino acids. Sample: whole blood. The rearrangement links TRBV7-2 to TRBJ2-1; 7 nucleotides align to TRBD1. The source of this sequence is an adult who was a healthcare worker with PCR-confirmed SARS-CoV-2 infection or an uninfected control (not recorded which). The CDR3, as DNA: TGTGCCAGCAGCCAGGCAGGGGGCTCCTACAATGAGCAGTTCTTC. Its protein is CASSQAGGSYNEQFF.